The 24 T cell receptor beta chains below were found in one sample sequenced in a study of T-cell reconstitution after alpha-beta-depleted transplantation in children. As it was prepared, the TCRbeta library received unique molecular identifiers. TCRdb redid the calling of the PCR reads with MiXCR, one entry per CDR3 protein. The sample lists about 420,000 distinct CDR3 sequences, approximately 10% occurring once. Sequences were derived from PBMCs from the stem cell graft donor, sampled from the stem cell graft. The receptor source for this set is a human donor who donated a stem cell graft to a child with acute myeloid leukemia.

CDR3 bases: TGTGCCAGCAGTCCAGTGGGGACAGTCCCTTCCTACGAGCAGTACTTC. The encoded protein is CASSPVGTVPSYEQYF. The chain has TRBV12-3 or TRBV12-4 and TRBJ2-7, with 7 bases that match TRBD1. Trimming removed 5 bases from V and 1 base from J; junction bases left unmatched: 11. The CDR3 is made up of 16 amino acids.

For the CDR3, the DNA is TGTGCCAGCAGTCCATTAGGGCTAGCGGGAACCACCGGGGAGCTGTTTTTT. Its translation is CASSPLGLAGTTGELFF. This chain joins TRBV12-3 or TRBV12-4 and TRBJ2-2; 9 bases are a match to TRBD2. Trimming took 5 bases from V and 4 from J; bases not matched to a gene: 11. This CDR3 is 17 amino acids long.

The rearrangement uses TRBV29-1 and TRBJ1-3; 8 positions agree with TRBD1. CDR1 and CDR2 (germline): SQVTM, ANQGSEA. This CDR3 region has 14 residues. The CDR3 bases are TGCGGGGTGGGGACAGGAATCTCTGGAAACACCATATATTTT. Amino acid sequence: CGVGTGISGNTIYF. The full variable domain, in which reference TRBV29-1 and TRBJ1-3 provide the parts outside the CDR3, is SAVISQKPSRDICQRGTSLTIQCQVDSQVTMMFWYRQQPGQSLTLIATANQGSEATYESGFVIDKFPISRPNLTFSTLTVSNMSPEDSSIYLCGVGTGISGNTIYFGEGSWLTVV.

This clonotype was observed a handful of times. The V and J genes are TRBV5-1 and TRBJ2-7; TRBD2 matches 14 bases. Germline V gives CDR1 SGHRS, CDR2 YFSETQ. Losses at the gene ends were 5 bases for V and 5 bases for J; bases not matched to a gene: 12. The CDR3 runs to 17 residues. The DNA of the CDR3 is TGCGCCAGCAGACGGACCGGGACTAGCGGGAGTAAGAACGAGCAGTACTTC. Translating it yields CASRRTGTSGSKNEQYF.

The V and J genes are TRBV6-5 and TRBJ2-7; D tentatively fits TRBD1 or TRBD2 (5 bases each). The CDR3 runs 14 residues. Trimming shortened V by 0 bases and J by 6 bases, and 12 bases separated the two germline ends. Germline V gene data show CDR1 as MNHEY and CDR2 as SVGAGI. DNA for the CDR3: TGTGCCAGCAGTTACTCGAAAACGGGGCGCGAGCAGTACTTC. Translation: CASSYSKTGREQYF.

This clonotype occurred many times. This chain joins TRBV5-6 and TRBJ1-1; D is unclear. Germline V gene sequence: CDR1 SGHDT, CDR2 YYEEEE. The CDR3 loop spans 14 amino acids. Trimming left V 4 bases short and J 1 base short, with 11 bases between. CDR3: CASSRGRANTEAFF. CDR3 in DNA: TGTGCCAGCAGCCGGGGTAGGGCGAACACTGAAGCTTTCTTT.

This clonotype was seen only a few times. The chain is built from TRBV5-1 and TRBJ2-1; 14 nucleotides match TRBD2. This CDR3 spans 20 amino acids. Losses at the gene ends were 6 bases for V and 0 bases for J; bases not matched to a gene: 14. The germline V gene encodes CDR1 SGHRS and CDR2 YFSETQ. CDR3 protein: CASNGLGTSGGDSSYNEQFF. The CDR3 DNA is TGCGCCAGCAACGGACTCGGGACTAGCGGGGGAGATAGCTCCTACAATGAGCAGTTCTTC.

This rearrangement joins TRBV24-1 to TRBJ2-5, with D perhaps TRBD2 (5 bases). The CDR3 runs to 13 residues. Germline V gene data show CDR1 as KGHDR and CDR2 as SFDVKD. V dropped 4 bases and J dropped 4 bases, with 9 bases sitting between them. The CDR3 bases are TGTGCCACCAGTGAGCCCGAGGGAGAGACCCAGTACTTC. It translates to CATSEPEGETQYF.

The chain links TRBV12-3 or TRBV12-4 to TRBJ2-7; perhaps TRBD1 as D (5 bases). The V gene lost 6 bases and the J gene lost 2 bases, with 14 bases spanning the gap. The CDR3 extends over 14 amino acids. The CDR3 coding sequence is TGTGCCAGCAGAGGCAGGGCAGTCCCCTACGAGCAGTACTTC. Translated: CASRGRAVPYEQYF.

This clonotype has ten or more counts. The chain uses TRBV6-4 and TRBJ2-1; D might be TRBD2 (6 bases). In germline, CDR1 is MRHNA, CDR2 SNTAGT. This CDR3 region has 15 residues. Trimming took 2 bases from V and 2 from J, leaving 10 bases between them. CDR3 residues: CASSDGAGTYNEQFF. The CDR3 DNA is TGTGCCAGCAGTGACGGGGCGGGGACCTACAATGAGCAGTTCTTC.

This clonotype is a singleton in its sample. The V call is TRBV14, the J call TRBJ2-1; the match to TRBD2 covers 10 bases. The J call may be in error: the DNA end matches TRBJ2-7 better. The CDR3 covers 17 residues. Germline CDR1 reads SGHDN; CDR2 reads FVKESK. The CDR3 loop reads CASSQVGGSGRTQEQYF. CDR3 nucleotide sequence: TGTGCCAGCAGCCAAGTTGGGGGTAGCGGGAGGACCCAAGAGCAGTACTTC.

V is TRBV7-2 and J is TRBJ2-7; 10 bases fit TRBD1. Germline V gene data show CDR1 as SGHTA and CDR2 as FQGNSA. CDR3 length: 13 residues. Losses at the gene ends were 5 bases for V and 6 bases for J; bases not matched to a gene: 4. The CDR3 loop reads CASSTGQGTEQYF. DNA for the CDR3: TGTGCCAGCAGCACGGGACAGGGGACCGAGCAGTACTTC.

The table lists this clonotype with many counts. The chain links TRBV9 to TRBJ2-2; the D is unclear. The CDR3 is 13 residues long. V lost 2 bases and J 3 bases, leaving 5 bases between the germline ends. Germline assignment: CDR1 SGDLS and CDR2 YYNGEE. The CDR3 protein is CASSVPHTGELFF. As DNA, the CDR3 is TGTGCCAGCAGCGTGCCCCACACCGGGGAGCTGTTTTTT.

In this sample, this clonotype turned up many times. This chain connects TRBV12-3 or TRBV12-4 to TRBJ1-1; D remains ambiguous. V gave up 0 bases and J gave up 0 bases, with 11 bases separating them. The CDR3 extends over 16 amino acids. The CDR3 region is CASSLADLIMNTEAFF. CDR3 bases: TGTGCCAGCAGTTTAGCCGACCTAATCATGAACACTGAAGCTTTCTTT.

The chain employs TRBV12-3 or TRBV12-4 and TRBJ2-3; a possible D gene is TRBD2 (5 bases). The CDR3 length is 15 residues. The V and J ends lost 3 bases and 6 bases respectively, with 16 bases between them. The CDR3 nucleotides read TGTGCCAGCAGTTTGAGCGTTTTGGGCGGGGATACGCAGTATTTT. As protein: CASSLSVLGGDTQYF.

This chain uses TRBV14 with TRBJ2-3; maybe TRBD2 (5 bases). The CDR3 loop spans 13 amino acids. The V gene lost 5 bases and the J gene lost 4 bases, with 10 bases spanning the gap. Germline loops: CDR1 SGHDN, CDR2 FVKESK. DNA for the CDR3: TGTGCCAGCAGCACGCCGGGATCAGATACGCAGTATTTT. Its protein product is CASSTPGSDTQYF. The variable domain in full, with the rest retrieved from reference TRBV14 and TRBJ2-3, is EAGVTQFPSHSVIEKGQTVTLRCDPISGHDNLYWYRRVMGKEIKFLLHFVKESKQDESGMPNNRFLAERTGGTYSTLKVQPAELEDSGVYFCASSTPGSDTQYFGPGTRLTVL.

The chain is built from TRBV20-1 and TRBJ2-7, with 12 bases lining up with TRBD2. CDR1 is DFQATT, CDR2 SNEGSKA, per germline (reference sequence). The V and J ends lost 5 bases and 2 bases, in that order; junction bases with no gene match: 4. The CDR3 runs to 14 residues. This CDR3 reads CSASTSGSPYEQYF. The DNA of the CDR3 is TGCAGTGCTTCGACTAGCGGGAGCCCCTACGAGCAGTACTTC.

This clonotype came up many times. This chain connects TRBV4-2 to TRBJ2-5, with a weak D call TRBD2 (6 bases). Trimming removed 1 base from V and 5 bases from J, with 20 bases in between. Germline V gene lookup returns CDR1 LGHNA and CDR2 YNFKEQ. The CDR3 extends over 17 amino acids. The CDR3 nucleotides are TGTGCCAGCAGCCAAGCGTTTAGCGCCGGAGGGGATGAGACCCAGTACTTC. The encoded protein is CASSQAFSAGGDETQYF.

This clonotype was picked up many times. The chain employs TRBV9 and TRBJ1-6; tentative D call: TRBD1 (5 bases). V lost 4 bases and J 3 bases, leaving 14 bases between the germline ends. The CDR3 is made up of 16 amino acids. Germline V gene lookup returns CDR1 SGDLS and CDR2 YYNGEE. CDR3 DNA sequence: TGTGCCAGCAGCAAAGGGGCGGTTAGCTATAATTCACCCCTCCACTTT. This translates into CASSKGAVSYNSPLHF.

This clonotype has more than one count but fewer than ten. The chain employs TRBV10-3 and TRBJ2-5; D remains unclear. CDR1 is ENHRY and CDR2 is SYGVKD in the germline V gene. Trimming shortened V by 8 bases and J by 1 base, and 14 bases separated the two germline ends. This CDR3 has 14 amino acids. The CDR3 nucleotides are TGTGCCATCTCGAACAGAAACAGCCAAGAGACCCAGTACTTC. Its protein is CAISNRNSQETQYF.

This clonotype was detected only a few times. J is TRBJ2-2 and V is TRBV6-5; D gene ambiguous. The germline V gene has CDR1 MNHEY and CDR2 SVGAGI. There are 14 residues in the CDR3. V was clipped by 4 bases and J by 1 base, with 7 bases between them. CDR3: CASSFSWNTGELFF. CDR3 sequence (DNA): TGTGCCAGCAGTTTTAGCTGGAACACCGGGGAGCTGTTTTTT.

This clonotype has just a few counts. The chain carries TRBV7-2 and TRBJ1-4, with a possible D match to TRBD1 (5 bases). The ends were cut back, 1 base at V and 8 bases at J, with 14 bases in the middle. The CDR3 has 15 amino acids. The germline gives CDR1 SGHTA, CDR2 FQGNSA. CDR3 loop: CASSLGSGAEEKLFF. CDR3 coding DNA: TGTGCCAGCAGCTTAGGGTCCGGGGCAGAAGAAAAACTGTTTTTT.

This clonotype has only a few counts. The chain combines TRBV7-9 with TRBJ2-4; D possibly corresponds to TRBD1 (5 bases). The CDR3 covers 17 residues. CDR1 is SEHNR, CDR2 FQNEAQ, per germline (reference sequence). Trimming cost V 0 bases and J 8 bases, with 20 bases left between them. This chain's CDR3 is CASSLAPARNPRDIQYF. CDR3 nucleotide sequence: TGTGCCAGCAGCTTAGCGCCGGCGAGGAACCCCAGGGACATTCAGTACTTC.

This clonotype was observed a handful of times. The chain couples TRBV10-3 to TRBJ2-3, with TRBD2 matching 16 bases. CDR1 is ENHRY and CDR2 is SYGVKD in the germline V gene. The CDR3 is made up of 21 amino acids. V shed 0 bases and J 3 bases; nucleotides not matched to a gene: 12. The CDR3 DNA reads TGTGCCATCAGTGAGTCGTCGGCGGGACTAGCGGGGGGGCAGGGGACAGATACGCAGTATTTT. It yields the protein CAISESSAGLAGGQGTDTQYF.